Below, 25 T cell receptor beta chains from the same sample are listed, as sequenced in a study of OX40 agonist ivuxolimab in advanced cancers. Sequencing was performed with immunoSEQ multiplex PCR; in TCRdb, only in-frame clones are kept and a portion is missing. The data contain about 100,000 clones, around nine tenths of them singletons. This specimen was CD4+ or CD8+ T cells sorted from blood, taken in a trial of the OX40 agonist ivuxolimab. The receptors shown here come from an adult with an advanced solid tumor such as melanoma, head and neck, liver or kidney cancer.

This clone was seen only a few times. This chain uses TRBV2 with TRBJ1-6; 9 nucleotides agree with TRBD1. This CDR3 region has 16 residues. V gave up 5 bases and J gave up 6 bases; unmatched junction bases: 8. Germline CDR1 and CDR2: SNHLY and FYNNEI. CDR3 sequence: CASSLGQGPPNSPLHF. As DNA, the CDR3 is TGTGCCAGCAGTCTGGGACAGGGTCCCCCTAATTCACCCCTCCACTTT.

This clone occurred a few times. The chain uses TRBV18 and TRBJ1-5, with a tentative D call TRBD1 (6 bases). V lost 4 bases, J lost 3 bases, and 7 bases lay in between. Per germline, CDR1 KGHSH and CDR2 LQKENI. The CDR3 totals 13 residues. The DNA of the CDR3 is TGTGCCAGCTCACGACAGGTCAATCAGCCCCAGCATTTT. The encoded protein is CASSRQVNQPQHF.

The V call is TRBV2, the J call TRBJ1-1; D ambiguous. The V gene lost 6 bases and the J gene lost 0 bases, with 2 bases spanning the gap. Per germline, CDR1 SNHLY and CDR2 FYNNEI. The CDR3 covers 11 residues. CDR3 nucleotide sequence: TGTGCCAGCAGCATGAACACTGAAGCTTTCTTT. Its translation is CASSMNTEAFF. The entire variable domain, with the rest obtained from reference TRBV2 and TRBJ1-1, is as follows: EPEVTQTPSHQVTQMGQEVILRCVPISNHLYFYWYRQILGQKVEFLVSFYNNEISEKSEIFDDQFSVERPDGSNFTLKIRSTKLEDSAMYFCASSMNTEAFFGQGTRLTVV.

This clone came up a few times. The J gene is TRBJ2-1, the V gene TRBV7-8; 11 bases fit TRBD2. Trimming took 4 bases from V and 4 from J; bases not matched to a gene: 9. The CDR3 has 17 residues. The V gene's germline CDR1 is SGHVS and CDR2 FQNEAQ. Here the CDR3 DNA reads TGTGCCAGCAGCTCGTACCGTCCTAGCGGGGGGTACAATGAGCAGTTCTTC. This sequence encodes CASSSYRPSGGYNEQFF. Full variable domain (rest looked up from reference TRBV7-8 and TRBJ2-1): GAGVSQSPRYKVAKRGQDVALRCDPISGHVSLFWYQQALGQGPEFLTYFQNEAQLDKSGLPSDRFFAERPEGSVSTLKIQRTQQEDSAVYLCASSSYRPSGGYNEQFFGPGTRLTVL.

The genes are TRBV30 and TRBJ2-7; 9 bases align to TRBD1. Germline assignment: CDR1 GTSNPN and CDR2 SVGIG (reference sequence). CDR3 size: 14 residues. Trimming cost V 5 bases and J 4 bases; bases outside gene matches: 9. The CDR3 sequence: CAWLPGQGRYEQYF. As DNA, the CDR3 is TGTGCCTGGTTGCCGGGACAGGGTCGATACGAGCAGTACTTC.

This chain uses TRBV28 with TRBJ2-2; weak D call: TRBD1 (5 bases). Trimming removed 1 base from V and 0 bases from J, with 15 bases in between. Germline V gene lookup returns CDR1 MDHEN and CDR2 SYDVKM. CDR3 size: 18 residues. The DNA for the CDR3 is TGTGCCAGCAGTTTATTCCCGAAAGACAGAACGAACACCGGGGAGCTGTTTTTT. Translated: CASSLFPKDRTNTGELFF.

The V and J genes are TRBV7-2 and TRBJ2-7; 11 nucleotides match TRBD1. In germline, CDR1 is SGHTA, CDR2 FQGNSA. Trimming took 4 bases from V and 2 from J; bases not matched to a gene: 7. This CDR3 contains 16 residues. The CDR3 DNA reads TGTGCCAGCAGCTCGTACATGGGACAGGGGGCCTACGAGCAGTACTTC. Amino acids: CASSSYMGQGAYEQYF.

This sequence joins TRBV6-5 and TRBJ1-2; a possible D gene is TRBD1 (6 bases). This CDR3 is 15 amino acids long. Germline CDR1 reads MNHEY; CDR2 reads SVGAGI. With 5 bases removed from V and 7 bases from J, the gap between germline ends came to 20 bases. The CDR3 coding sequence is TGTGCCAGCAGTAGAAGTGAGGGGGGACCCGGTGGCTACACCTTC. Translating it yields CASSRSEGGPGGYTF.

The chain carries TRBV4-3 and TRBJ2-2; D perhaps matches TRBD1 (6 bases). The CDR3 runs to 14 residues. V lost 3 bases to trimming and J lost 1 base, with 6 bases between them. From germline, CDR1 is LGHNA and CDR2 YSLEER. CDR3 DNA sequence: TGCGCCAGCAGCCAGACAGGGAACACCGGGGAGCTGTTTTTT. This gives the protein CASSQTGNTGELFF.

The V gene is TRBV4-3, the J gene TRBJ1-2; 7 bases match TRBD1. This CDR3 contains 17 residues. V was clipped by 1 base and J by 6 bases; unmatched bases: 14. Germline-derived CDR1 and CDR2 are LGHNA and YSLEER. The CDR3 is CASSQGQGVPSRDGYTF. The CDR3 DNA reads as TGCGCCAGCAGCCAAGGGCAGGGGGTCCCTAGTCGGGATGGCTACACCTTC.

In its sample, this clone was seen a few times. The chain couples TRBV27 to TRBJ2-3; possibly TRBD2 for D (6 bases). Trimming left V 6 bases short and J 3 bases short, with 19 bases between. This CDR3 is 16 amino acids long. Germline values: CDR1 MNHEY, CDR2 SMNVEV (reference sequence). The CDR3 DNA sequence: TGTGCCAGCAGACTTAGGCCAAACGGGGGAACAGATACGCAGTATTTT. Its protein product is CASRLRPNGGTDTQYF.

The chain is built from TRBV10-2 and TRBJ2-7; the D gene is possibly TRBD2 (5 bases). This CDR3 is 11 amino acids long. Germline V lookup: CDR1 WSHSY, CDR2 SAAADI. The V and J ends lost 8 bases and 3 bases respectively, with 8 bases between them. The CDR3 coding sequence is TGCGCCAGCGGACTGTTCTACGAGCAGTACTTC. This sequence encodes CASGLFYEQYF.

This clone has more than one count but fewer than ten. The chain employs TRBV10-3 and TRBJ1-1; D may be TRBD1 (6 bases). Germline V CDR1 and CDR2: ENHRY, SYGVKD. V gave up 2 bases and J gave up 1 base, with 11 bases separating them. The length of the CDR3 is 15 residues. CDR3 nucleotide sequence: TGTGCCATCAGTGAGAGGACAGACCCGAACACTGAAGCTTTCTTT. It codes for CAISERTDPNTEAFF.

The chain links TRBV2 to TRBJ2-2; 8 nucleotides agree with TRBD2. The CDR3 has 14 amino acids. Losses at the gene ends were 6 bases for V and 2 bases for J; bases not matched to a gene: 2. Germline V gives CDR1 SNHLY, CDR2 FYNNEI. DNA of the CDR3: TGTGCCAGCAGCGGGGGGGTCAACACCGGGGAGCTGTTTTTT. It translates to CASSGGVNTGELFF. The complete variable domain, with remaining parts taken from reference TRBV2 and TRBJ2-2, reads EPEVTQTPSHQVTQMGQEVILRCVPISNHLYFYWYRQILGQKVEFLVSFYNNEISEKSEIFDDQFSVERPDGSNFTLKIRSTKLEDSAMYFCASSGGVNTGELFFGEGSRLTVL.

CDR3 DNA sequence: TGTGCCAGCAGCTTGAGTGAGCTGGATGGCTACACCTTC. It is translated as CASSLSELDGYTF. The chain combines TRBV7-9 with TRBJ1-2; D is ambiguous. Trimming took 3 bases from V and 6 from J, leaving 11 bases between them. The CDR3 extends over 13 amino acids. CDR1 SEHNR and CDR2 FQNEAQ come from the germline V gene (reference sequence).

The rearrangement links TRBV11-2 to TRBJ2-7; D unclear. Trimming took off 3 bases at V and 4 bases at J, with 10 bases between the two ends. CDR1 is SGHAT, CDR2 FQNNGV, per germline. The CDR3 sequence is 13 residues long. CDR3 residues: CASSFRHLYEQYF. For the CDR3, the DNA is TGTGCCAGCAGCTTCCGTCATTTGTACGAGCAGTACTTC.

This rearrangement joins TRBV6-1 to TRBJ2-5; D is ambiguous. The CDR3 totals 15 residues. Per the germline V gene, CDR1 is MNHNS and CDR2 is SASEGT. Trimming removed 2 bases at V and 4 bases at J, with 14 bases between. CDR3 nucleotides: TGTGCCAGCAGTGAAAAAGTGGCCCAACCAGAGACCCAGTACTTC. Its translation is CASSEKVAQPETQYF.

V and J are TRBV27 and TRBJ2-7; no definite D call. Germline V gene data show CDR1 as MNHEY and CDR2 as SMNVEV (reference sequence). The CDR3 consists of 14 residues. Between the trimmed V and J ends, which lost 3 bases and 5 bases, there was a span of 14 bases. CDR3 in DNA: TGTGCCAGCAGTTTTAAGGGCCCGTGGCACGAGCAGTACTTC. Translation gives CASSFKGPWHEQYF.

The genes are TRBV18 and TRBJ1-2; tentative D call: TRBD1 (6 bases). V lost 0 bases and J lost 8, with 13 bases in between. The CDR3 is made up of 14 amino acids. CDR1 is KGHSH and CDR2 is LQKENI in the germline V gene. In DNA, the CDR3 is TGTGCCAGCTCACCACCTCAGGGGAGATACGGCTACACCTTC. This codes for CASSPPQGRYGYTF.

The chain joins TRBV15 to TRBJ2-1, with D possibly being TRBD2 (6 bases). This CDR3 has 15 residues. CDR1 is LNHNV and CDR2 is YYDKDF in the germline V gene (reference sequence). Trimming took off 5 bases at V and 0 bases at J, with 11 bases between the two ends. CDR3 protein: CATSGGSISYNEQFF. The DNA for the CDR3 is TGTGCCACCAGCGGAGGGTCTATCTCCTACAATGAGCAGTTCTTC. The full variable domain, in which reference TRBV15 and TRBJ2-1 provide the parts outside the CDR3, is DAMVIQNPRYQVTQFGKPVTLSCSQTLNHNVMYWYQQKSSQAPKLLFHYYDKDFNNEADTPDNFQSRRPNTSFCFLDIRSPGLGDTAMYLCATSGGSISYNEQFFGPGTRLTVL.

The chain uses TRBV11-1 and TRBJ2-7; 7 nucleotides match TRBD1. The CDR3 contains 14 residues. The V segment lost 5 bases and the J segment 2 bases; nucleotides outside the gene matches: 6. Germline CDR1 is SGHAT and CDR2 is FQDESV (reference sequence). CDR3 sequence: CASSPAGTAYEQYF. DNA for the CDR3: TGTGCCAGCAGCCCCGCAGGGACAGCCTACGAGCAGTACTTC.

This chain joins TRBV4-1 and TRBJ2-3, with 8 bases that match TRBD2. Trimming cost V 3 bases and J 4 bases; bases outside gene matches: 9. The CDR3 covers 16 residues. Germline CDR1 reads MGHRA; CDR2 reads YSYEKL. CDR3 residues: CASSHAGGGLPDTQYF. CDR3 DNA: TGCGCCAGCAGCCATGCCGGGGGGGGTTTGCCAGATACGCAGTATTTT.

This clone was seen only once. The chain uses TRBV18 and TRBJ1-4; D gene unclear. The germline V gene has CDR1 KGHSH and CDR2 LQKENI. V gave up 4 bases and J gave up 8 bases, with 11 bases separating them. CDR3 length equals 13 residues. CDR3 in amino acids: CASSLASGEKLFF. The CDR3 DNA sequence: TGTGCCAGCTCACTTGCGTCGGGGGAAAAACTGTTTTTT.

The chain carries TRBV7-2 and TRBJ2-3; perhaps D is TRBD1 or TRBD2 (5 bases each). This CDR3 is built from 15 residues. Germline V gene data show CDR1 as SGHTA and CDR2 as FQGNSA. Trimming removed 4 bases from V and 5 bases from J, with 16 bases in between. The CDR3 reads CASSYYRTLGDTQYF. The CDR3 DNA follows: TGTGCCAGCAGCTACTACAGGACTTTGGGAGATACGCAGTATTTT.

The V gene is TRBV4-3, the J gene TRBJ1-1; 7 bases agree with TRBD1. Trimming took 4 bases from V and 3 from J; bases not matched to a gene: 8. Per germline, CDR1 LGHNA and CDR2 YSLEER. The CDR3 runs to 15 residues. DNA of the CDR3: TGCGCCAGCAGCCGATCGACAGGGCGGGACACTGAAGCTTTCTTT. Residues: CASSRSTGRDTEAFF.